This record covers a single T cell receptor (beta chain). The V and J ends lost 0 bases and 9 bases respectively, with 9 bases between them. The CDR3 has 14 residues. Germline loops: CDR1 SGHDN, CDR2 FVKESK. This sample was included in a study of OX40 agonist ivuxolimab in advanced cancers. The overall study: Patients' therapy was ivuxolimab, an antibody that acts as an agonist of OX40 (CD134). Patient treatment consisted of intravenous ivuxolimab administration every 2 weeks at 0.01 to 10 mg/kg. Dose-escalation cases comprised hepatocellular carcinoma, melanoma, renal cell or head and neck cancer.

This table comes from immunoSEQ multiplex PCR, and its TCRdb copy is limited to in-frame clones, with some not included. This table holds around 150,000 clones, roughly 94% found once. Researchers took blood at baseline, on cycle 4 day 1, and on cycle 7 day 1. The chain has TRBV14 and TRBJ1-6; no clear D gene. Sequencing used CD4+ or CD8+ T cells sorted from blood, obtained in a trial of the OX40 agonist ivuxolimab. The sequence was collected from an adult with an advanced solid tumor such as melanoma, head and neck, liver or kidney cancer. The CDR3 nucleotides are TGTGCCAGCAGCCAAGACCGCCAGACTTCACCCCTCCACTTT. Its protein product is CASSQDRQTSPLHF.